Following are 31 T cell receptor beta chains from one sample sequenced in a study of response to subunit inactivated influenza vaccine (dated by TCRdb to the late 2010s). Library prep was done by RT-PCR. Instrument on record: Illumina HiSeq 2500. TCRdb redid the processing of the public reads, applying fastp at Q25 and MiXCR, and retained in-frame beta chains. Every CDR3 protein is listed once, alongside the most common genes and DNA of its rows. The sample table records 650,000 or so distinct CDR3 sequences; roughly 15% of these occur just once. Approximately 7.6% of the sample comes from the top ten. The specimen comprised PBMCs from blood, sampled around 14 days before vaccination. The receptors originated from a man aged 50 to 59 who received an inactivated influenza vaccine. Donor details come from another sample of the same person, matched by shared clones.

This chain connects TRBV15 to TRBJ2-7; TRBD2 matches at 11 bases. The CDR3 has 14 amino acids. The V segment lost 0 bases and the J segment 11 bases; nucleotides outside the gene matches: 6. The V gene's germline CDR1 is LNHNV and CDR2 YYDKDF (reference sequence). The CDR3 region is CATSRELAGAFKYF. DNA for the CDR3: TGTGCCACCAGCAGAGAACTAGCGGGGGCCTTTAAGTACTTC.

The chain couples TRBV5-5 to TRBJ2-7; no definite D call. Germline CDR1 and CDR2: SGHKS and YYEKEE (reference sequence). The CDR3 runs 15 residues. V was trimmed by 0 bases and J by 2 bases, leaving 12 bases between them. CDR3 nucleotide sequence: TGTGCCAGCAGCTTGGAGGTTTTTAGTACCTACGAGCAGTACTTC. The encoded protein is CASSLEVFSTYEQYF.

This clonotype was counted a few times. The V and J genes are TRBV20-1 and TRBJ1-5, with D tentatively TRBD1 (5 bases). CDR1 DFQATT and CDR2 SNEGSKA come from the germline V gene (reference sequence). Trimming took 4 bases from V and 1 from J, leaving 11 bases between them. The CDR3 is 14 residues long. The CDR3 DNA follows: TGCAGTGCTAAAGGAGGGGTAAGCAATCAGCCCCAGCATTTT. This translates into CSAKGGVSNQPQHF.

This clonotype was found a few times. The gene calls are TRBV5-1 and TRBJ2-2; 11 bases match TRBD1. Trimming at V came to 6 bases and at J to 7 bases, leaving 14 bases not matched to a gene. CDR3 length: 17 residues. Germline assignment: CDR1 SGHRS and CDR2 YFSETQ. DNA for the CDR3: TGCGCCAGCACCATGATAGGGACAGGGGGACTGTTCGGGGAGCTGTTTTTT. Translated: CASTMIGTGGLFGELFF.

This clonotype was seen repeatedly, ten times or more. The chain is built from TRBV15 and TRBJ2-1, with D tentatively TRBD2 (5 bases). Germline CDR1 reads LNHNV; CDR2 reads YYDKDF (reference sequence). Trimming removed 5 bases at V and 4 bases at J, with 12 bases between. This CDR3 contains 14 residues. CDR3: CATSGLADYNEQFF. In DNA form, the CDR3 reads TGTGCCACCAGCGGGCTAGCAGATTACAATGAGCAGTTCTTC.

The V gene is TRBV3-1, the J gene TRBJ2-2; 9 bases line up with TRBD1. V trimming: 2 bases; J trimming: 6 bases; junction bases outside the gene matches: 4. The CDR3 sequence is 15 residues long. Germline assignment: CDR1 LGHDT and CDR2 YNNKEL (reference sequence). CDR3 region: CASSQRTGVSGELFF. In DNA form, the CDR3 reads TGTGCCAGCAGCCAAAGGACAGGGGTTTCCGGGGAGCTGTTTTTT.

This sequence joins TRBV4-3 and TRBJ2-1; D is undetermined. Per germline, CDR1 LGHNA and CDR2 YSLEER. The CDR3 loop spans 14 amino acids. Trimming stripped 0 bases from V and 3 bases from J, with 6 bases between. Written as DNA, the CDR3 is TGCGCCAGCAGCCAAGATCGCTACTACAATGAGCAGTTCTTC. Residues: CASSQDRYYNEQFF.

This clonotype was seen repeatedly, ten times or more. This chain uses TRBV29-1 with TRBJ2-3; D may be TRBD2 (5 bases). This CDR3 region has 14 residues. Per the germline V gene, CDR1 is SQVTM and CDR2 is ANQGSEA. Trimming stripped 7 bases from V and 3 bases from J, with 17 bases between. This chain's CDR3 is CSAEGAVGTDTQYF. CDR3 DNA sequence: TGCAGCGCCGAAGGAGCGGTCGGAACAGATACGCAGTATTTT.

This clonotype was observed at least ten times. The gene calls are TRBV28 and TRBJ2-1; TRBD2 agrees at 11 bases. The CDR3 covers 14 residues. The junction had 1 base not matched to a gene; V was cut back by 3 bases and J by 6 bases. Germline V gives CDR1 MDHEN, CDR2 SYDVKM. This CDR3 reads CASSFSGRANEQFF. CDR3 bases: TGTGCCAGCAGTTTTAGCGGGAGGGCCAATGAGCAGTTCTTC.

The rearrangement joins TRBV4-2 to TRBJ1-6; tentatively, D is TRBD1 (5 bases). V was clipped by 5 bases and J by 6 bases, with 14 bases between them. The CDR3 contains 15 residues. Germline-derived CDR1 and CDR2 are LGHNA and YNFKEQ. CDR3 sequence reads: CASSSRQGGNSPLHF. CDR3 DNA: TGTGCCAGCAGCTCAAGGCAGGGCGGTAATTCACCCCTCCACTTT.

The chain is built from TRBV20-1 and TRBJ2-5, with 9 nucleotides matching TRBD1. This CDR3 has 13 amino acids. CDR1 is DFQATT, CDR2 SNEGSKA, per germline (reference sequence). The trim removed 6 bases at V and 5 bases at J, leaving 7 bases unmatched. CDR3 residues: CSALQGAWETQYF. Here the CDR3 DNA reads TGCAGTGCGCTACAGGGGGCCTGGGAGACCCAGTACTTC.

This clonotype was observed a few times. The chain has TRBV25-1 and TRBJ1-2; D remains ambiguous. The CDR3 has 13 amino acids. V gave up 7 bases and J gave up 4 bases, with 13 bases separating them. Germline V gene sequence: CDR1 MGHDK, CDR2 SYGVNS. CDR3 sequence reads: CASTAGGIYGYTF. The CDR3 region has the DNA TGTGCCAGCACCGCGGGAGGTATCTATGGCTACACCTTC.

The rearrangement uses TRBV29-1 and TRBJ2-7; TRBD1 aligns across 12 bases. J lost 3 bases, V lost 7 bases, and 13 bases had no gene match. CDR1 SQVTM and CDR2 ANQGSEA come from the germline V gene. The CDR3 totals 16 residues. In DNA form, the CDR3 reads TGCAGCGCCAAACTTATCCGGGACAGGGGGCTCTACGAGCAGTACTTC. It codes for CSAKLIRDRGLYEQYF.

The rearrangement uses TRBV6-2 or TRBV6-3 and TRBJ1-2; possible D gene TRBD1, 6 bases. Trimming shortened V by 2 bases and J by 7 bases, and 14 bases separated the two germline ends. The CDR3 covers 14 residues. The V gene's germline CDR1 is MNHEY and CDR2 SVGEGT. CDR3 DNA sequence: TGTGCCAGCAGTTACGGGGCAGGGGAGTCTGGCTACACCTTC. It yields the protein CASSYGAGESGYTF.

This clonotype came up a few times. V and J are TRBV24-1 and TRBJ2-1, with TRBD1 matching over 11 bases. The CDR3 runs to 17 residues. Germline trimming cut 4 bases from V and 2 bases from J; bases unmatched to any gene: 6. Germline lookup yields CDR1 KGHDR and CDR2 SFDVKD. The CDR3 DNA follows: TGTGCCACCAGTGACCCCGGACAGGGGGCAACCTACAATGAGCAGTTCTTC. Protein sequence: CATSDPGQGATYNEQFF.

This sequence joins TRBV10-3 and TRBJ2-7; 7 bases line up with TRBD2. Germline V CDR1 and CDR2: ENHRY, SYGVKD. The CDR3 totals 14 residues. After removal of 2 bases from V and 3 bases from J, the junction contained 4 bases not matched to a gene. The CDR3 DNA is TGTGCCATCAGTGAGCCTGGGGAGGGCTACGAGCAGTACTTC. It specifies CAISEPGEGYEQYF.

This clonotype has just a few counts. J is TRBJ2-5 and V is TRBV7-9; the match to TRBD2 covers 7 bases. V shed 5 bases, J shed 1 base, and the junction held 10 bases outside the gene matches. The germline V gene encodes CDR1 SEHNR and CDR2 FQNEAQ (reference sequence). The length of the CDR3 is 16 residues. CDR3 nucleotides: TGTGCCAGCAGCGAGCGGGGTTTAGACCTCCAAGAGACCCAGTACTTC. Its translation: CASSERGLDLQETQYF.

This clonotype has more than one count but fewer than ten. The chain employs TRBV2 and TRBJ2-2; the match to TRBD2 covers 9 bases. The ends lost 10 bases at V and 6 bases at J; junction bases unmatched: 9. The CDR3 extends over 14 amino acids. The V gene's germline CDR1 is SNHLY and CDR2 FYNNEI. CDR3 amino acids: CATRGLASAGELFF. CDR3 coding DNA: TGTGCCACGAGAGGACTAGCGTCAGCCGGGGAGCTGTTTTTT.

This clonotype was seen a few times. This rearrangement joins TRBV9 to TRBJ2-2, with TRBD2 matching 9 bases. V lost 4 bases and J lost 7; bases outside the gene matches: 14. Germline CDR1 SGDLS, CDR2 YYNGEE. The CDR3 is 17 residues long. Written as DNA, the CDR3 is TGTGCCAGCAGCACCCGAATAGCGGGGGCGATGGGCGGGGAGCTGTTTTTT. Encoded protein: CASSTRIAGAMGGELFF.

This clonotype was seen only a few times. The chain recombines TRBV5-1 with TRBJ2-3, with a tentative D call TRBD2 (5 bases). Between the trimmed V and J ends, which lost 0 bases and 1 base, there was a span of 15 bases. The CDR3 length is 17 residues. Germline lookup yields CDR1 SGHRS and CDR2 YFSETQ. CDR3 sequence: CASSLGLRTRGTDTQYF. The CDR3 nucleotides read TGCGCCAGCAGCTTGGGCCTCAGAACTAGGGGCACAGATACGCAGTATTTT.

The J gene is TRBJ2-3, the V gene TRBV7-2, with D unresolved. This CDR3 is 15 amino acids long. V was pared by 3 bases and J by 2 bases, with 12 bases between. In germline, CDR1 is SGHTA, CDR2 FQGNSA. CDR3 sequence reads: CASSFRGVNTDTQYF. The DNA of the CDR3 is TGTGCCAGCAGCTTTCGCGGTGTAAACACAGATACGCAGTATTTT.

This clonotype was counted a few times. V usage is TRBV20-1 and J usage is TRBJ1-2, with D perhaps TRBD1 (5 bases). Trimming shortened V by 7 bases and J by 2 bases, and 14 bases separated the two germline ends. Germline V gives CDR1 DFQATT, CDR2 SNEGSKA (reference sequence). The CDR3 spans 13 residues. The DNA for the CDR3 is TGCAGTGGTTGGGACCTATCAAACTATGGCTACACCTTC. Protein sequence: CSGWDLSNYGYTF.

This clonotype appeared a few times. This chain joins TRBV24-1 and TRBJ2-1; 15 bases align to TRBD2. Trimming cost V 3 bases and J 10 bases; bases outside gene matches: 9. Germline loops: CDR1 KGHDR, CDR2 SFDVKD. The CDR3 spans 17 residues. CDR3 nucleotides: TGTGCCACCAGTGATCCCCGGACTAGCGGGAGGGGCGGGGAGCAGTTCTTC. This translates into CATSDPRTSGRGGEQFF.

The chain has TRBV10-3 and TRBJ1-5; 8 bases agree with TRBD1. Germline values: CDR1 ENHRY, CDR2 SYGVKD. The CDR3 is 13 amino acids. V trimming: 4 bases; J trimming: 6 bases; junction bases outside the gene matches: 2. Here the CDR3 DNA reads TGTGCCATCAGTGGACAGGGGCTTCAGCCCCAGCATTTT. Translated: CAISGQGLQPQHF.

CDR3 in amino acids: CATSRENQAAYNEQFF. The CDR3, as DNA: TGTGCCACCAGCAGAGAAAACCAGGCCGCCTACAATGAGCAGTTCTTC. The chain couples TRBV15 to TRBJ2-1; D unclear. The CDR3 runs to 16 residues. Trimming pared 0 bases from V and 2 bases from J, leaving 11 bases between. Germline values: CDR1 LNHNV, CDR2 YYDKDF (reference sequence). Complete variable domain (other parts from reference TRBV15 and TRBJ2-1): DAMVIQNPRYQVTQFGKPVTLSCSQTLNHNVMYWYQQKSSQAPKLLFHYYDKDFNNEADTPDNFQSRRPNTSFCFLDIRSPGLGDTAMYLCATSRENQAAYNEQFFGPGTRLTVL.

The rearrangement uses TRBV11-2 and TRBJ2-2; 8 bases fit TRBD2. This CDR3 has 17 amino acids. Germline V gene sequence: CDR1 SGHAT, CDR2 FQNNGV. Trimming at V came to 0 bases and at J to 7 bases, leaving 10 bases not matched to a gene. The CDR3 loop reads CASSLESGGYLIGELFF. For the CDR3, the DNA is TGTGCCAGCAGCTTAGAAAGCGGGGGATATCTTATCGGGGAGCTGTTTTTT.

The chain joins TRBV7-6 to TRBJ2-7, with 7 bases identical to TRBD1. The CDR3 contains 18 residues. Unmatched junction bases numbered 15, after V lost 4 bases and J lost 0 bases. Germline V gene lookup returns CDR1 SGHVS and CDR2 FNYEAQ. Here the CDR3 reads CASSSRPITGVSSYEQYF. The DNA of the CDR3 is TGTGCCAGCAGCTCTAGACCCATAACAGGGGTGAGCTCCTACGAGCAGTACTTC.

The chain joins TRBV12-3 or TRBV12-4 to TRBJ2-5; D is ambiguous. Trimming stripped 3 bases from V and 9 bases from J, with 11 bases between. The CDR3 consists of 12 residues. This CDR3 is CASSLGVRSQYF. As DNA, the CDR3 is TGTGCCAGCAGTTTGGGCGTCAGGTCCCAGTACTTC.

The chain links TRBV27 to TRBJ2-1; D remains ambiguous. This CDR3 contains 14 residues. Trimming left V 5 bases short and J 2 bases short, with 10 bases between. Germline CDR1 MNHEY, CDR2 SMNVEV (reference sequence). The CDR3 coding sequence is TGTGCCAGCAGTATAGGGATTACCTACAATGAGCAGTTCTTC. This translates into CASSIGITYNEQFF.

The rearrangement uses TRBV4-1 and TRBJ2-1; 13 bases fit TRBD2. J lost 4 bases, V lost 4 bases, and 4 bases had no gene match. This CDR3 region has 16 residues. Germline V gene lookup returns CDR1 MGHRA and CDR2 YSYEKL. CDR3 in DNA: TGCGCCAGCAGCCCTTGGACTAGCGGGGGTTACAATGAGCAGTTCTTC. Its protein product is CASSPWTSGGYNEQFF.

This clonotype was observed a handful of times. The CDR3, as DNA: TGCGCCAGCAGCCAAGTCATGAGCTCCTACGAGCAGTACTTC. Translated: CASSQVMSSYEQYF. This chain links TRBV4-1 with TRBJ2-7, with no clear D. V shed 1 base and J shed 0 bases, with 7 bases lying between them. The CDR3 contains 14 residues. The germline gives CDR1 MGHRA, CDR2 YSYEKL.